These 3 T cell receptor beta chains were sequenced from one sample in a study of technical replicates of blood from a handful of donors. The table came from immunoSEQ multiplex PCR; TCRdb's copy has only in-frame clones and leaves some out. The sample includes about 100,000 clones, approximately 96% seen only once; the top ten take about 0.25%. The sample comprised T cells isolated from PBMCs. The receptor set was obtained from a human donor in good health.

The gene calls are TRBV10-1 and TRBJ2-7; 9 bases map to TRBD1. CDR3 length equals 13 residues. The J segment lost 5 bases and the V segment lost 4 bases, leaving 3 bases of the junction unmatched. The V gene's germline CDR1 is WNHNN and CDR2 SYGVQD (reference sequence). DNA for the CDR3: TGCGCCAGCAGTGTGGGGACAGGGAACGAGCAGTACTTC. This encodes CASSVGTGNEQYF.

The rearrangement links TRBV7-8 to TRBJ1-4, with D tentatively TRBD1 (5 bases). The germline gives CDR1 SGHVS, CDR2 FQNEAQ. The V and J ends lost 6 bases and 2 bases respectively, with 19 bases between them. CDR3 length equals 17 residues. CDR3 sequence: CASSRELGQGTNEKLFF. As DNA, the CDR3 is TGTGCCAGCAGTAGAGAATTAGGGCAGGGCACTAATGAAAAACTGTTTTTT. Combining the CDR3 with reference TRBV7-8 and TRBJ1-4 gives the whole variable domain GAGVSQSPRYKVAKRGQDVALRCDPISGHVSLFWYQQALGQGPEFLTYFQNEAQLDKSGLPSDRFFAERPEGSVSTLKIQRTQQEDSAVYLCASSRELGQGTNEKLFFGSGTQLSVL.

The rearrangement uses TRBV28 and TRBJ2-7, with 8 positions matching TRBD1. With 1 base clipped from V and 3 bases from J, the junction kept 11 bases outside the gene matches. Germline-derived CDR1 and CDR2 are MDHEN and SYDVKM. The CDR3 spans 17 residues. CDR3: CASSLYWVTGEDYEQYF. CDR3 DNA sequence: TGTGCCAGCAGTTTATATTGGGTGACAGGGGAGGACTACGAGCAGTACTTC.